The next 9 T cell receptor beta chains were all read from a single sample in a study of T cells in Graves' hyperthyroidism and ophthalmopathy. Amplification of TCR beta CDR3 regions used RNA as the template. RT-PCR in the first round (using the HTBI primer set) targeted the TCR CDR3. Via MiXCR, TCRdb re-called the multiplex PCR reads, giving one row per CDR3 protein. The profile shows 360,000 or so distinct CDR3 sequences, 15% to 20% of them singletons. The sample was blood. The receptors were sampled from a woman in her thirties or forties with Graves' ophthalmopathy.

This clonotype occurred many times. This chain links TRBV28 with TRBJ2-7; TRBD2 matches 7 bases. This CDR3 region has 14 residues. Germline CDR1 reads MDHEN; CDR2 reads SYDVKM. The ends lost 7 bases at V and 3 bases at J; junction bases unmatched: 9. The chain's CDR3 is CASTPWEGSYEQYF. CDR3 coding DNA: TGTGCCAGCACCCCTTGGGAGGGAAGCTACGAGCAGTACTTC.

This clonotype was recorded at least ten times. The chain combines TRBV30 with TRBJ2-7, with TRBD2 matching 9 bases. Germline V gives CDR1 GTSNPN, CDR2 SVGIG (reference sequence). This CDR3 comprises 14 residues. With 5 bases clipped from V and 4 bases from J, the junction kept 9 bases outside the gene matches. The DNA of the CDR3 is TGTGCCTGGCGAAAAACTAGCGGGCCATACGAGCAGTACTTC. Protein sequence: CAWRKTSGPYEQYF.

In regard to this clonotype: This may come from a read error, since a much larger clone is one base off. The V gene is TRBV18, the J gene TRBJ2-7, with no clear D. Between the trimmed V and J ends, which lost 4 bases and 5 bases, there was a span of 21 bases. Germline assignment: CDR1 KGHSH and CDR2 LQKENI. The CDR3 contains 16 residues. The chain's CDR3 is CASSLLGSIDFNEQYF. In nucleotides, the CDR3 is TGTGCCAGCTCACTATTGGGATCGATCGATTTCAACGAGCAGTACTTC.

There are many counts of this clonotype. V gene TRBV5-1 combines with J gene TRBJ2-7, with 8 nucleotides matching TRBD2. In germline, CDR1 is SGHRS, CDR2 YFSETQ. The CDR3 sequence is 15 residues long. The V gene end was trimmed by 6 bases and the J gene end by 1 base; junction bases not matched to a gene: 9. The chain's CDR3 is CASTTNSGSSYEQYF. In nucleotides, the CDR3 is TGCGCCAGCACCACCAACAGCGGGAGTTCCTACGAGCAGTACTTC.

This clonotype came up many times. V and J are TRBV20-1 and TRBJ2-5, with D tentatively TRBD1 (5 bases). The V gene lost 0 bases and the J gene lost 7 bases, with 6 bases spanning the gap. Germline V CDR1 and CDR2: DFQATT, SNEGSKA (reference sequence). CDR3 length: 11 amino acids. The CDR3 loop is CSAREGVTQYF. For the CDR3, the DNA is TGCAGTGCTAGAGAAGGGGTGACCCAGTACTTC.

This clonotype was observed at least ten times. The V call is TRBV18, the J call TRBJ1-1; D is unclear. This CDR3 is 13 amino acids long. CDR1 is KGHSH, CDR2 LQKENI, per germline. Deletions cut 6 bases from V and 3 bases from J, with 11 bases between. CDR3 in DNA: TGTGCCAGCTCCCCCGACACCTACACTGAAGCTTTCTTT. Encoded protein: CASSPDTYTEAFF.

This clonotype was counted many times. The CDR3 loop is CASSPGREHPGPGTQYF. The DNA of the CDR3 is TGTGCCAGCAGCCCAGGGCGGGAGCACCCTGGCCCGGGGACCCAGTACTTC. V usage is TRBV7-9 and J usage is TRBJ2-5, with 7 bases identical to TRBD2. Germline V gene sequence: CDR1 SEHNR, CDR2 FQNEAQ (reference sequence). J was trimmed by 7 bases and V by 5 bases; bases with no gene match: 19. The CDR3 is 17 residues long. Full variable domain (missing parts from reference TRBV7-9 and TRBJ2-5): DTGVSQNPRHKITKRGQNVTFRCDPISEHNRLYWYRQTLGQGPEFLTYFQNEAQLEKSRLLSDRFSAERPKGSFSTLEIQRTEQGDSAMYLCASSPGREHPGPGTQYFGPGTRLLVL.

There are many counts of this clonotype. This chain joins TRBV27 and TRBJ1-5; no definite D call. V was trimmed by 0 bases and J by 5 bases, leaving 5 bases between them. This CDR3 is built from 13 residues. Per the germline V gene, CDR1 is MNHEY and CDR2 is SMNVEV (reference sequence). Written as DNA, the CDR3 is TGTGCCAGCAGTTTATCCCCTCATCAGCCCCAGCATTTT. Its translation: CASSLSPHQPQHF.

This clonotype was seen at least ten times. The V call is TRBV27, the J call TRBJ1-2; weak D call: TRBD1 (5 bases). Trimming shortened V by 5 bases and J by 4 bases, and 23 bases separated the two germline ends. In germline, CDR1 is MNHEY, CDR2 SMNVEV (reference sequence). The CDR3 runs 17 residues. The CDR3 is CASSKQILTTGTYGYTF. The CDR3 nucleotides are TGTGCCAGCAGTAAACAAATACTAACAACCGGGACCTATGGCTACACCTTC.